The 8 T cell receptor beta chains given below trace back to one sample, sequenced in a study of blood T cells in healthy people across ages. A J-beta primer mix and a sample-barcoded 5' primer were used in a second PCR of roughly 6 to 11 cycles. TCRdb redid the calling of the 5' RACE reads with MiXCR, one entry per CDR3 protein. The sample lists hundreds of thousands of distinct CDR3 sequences; 32% were seen once. Sequenced sample: blood. These receptors were taken from a woman over 75 in good health.

This rearrangement joins TRBV27 to TRBJ1-5; D possibly corresponds to TRBD1 (6 bases). The CDR3 totals 14 residues. Trimming shortened V by 6 bases and J by 3 bases, and 12 bases separated the two germline ends. Germline-derived CDR1 and CDR2 are MNHEY and SMNVEV (reference sequence). This chain's CDR3 is CASRAQGINQPQHF. The CDR3 region has the DNA TGTGCCAGCAGGGCACAGGGAATCAATCAGCCCCAGCATTTT.

This clonotype was seen repeatedly, ten times or more. The genes are TRBV15 and TRBJ2-3, with D perhaps TRBD2 (5 bases). From germline, CDR1 is LNHNV and CDR2 YYDKDF (reference sequence). The CDR3 consists of 17 residues. Trimming left V 0 bases short and J 2 bases short, with 15 bases between. CDR3 in DNA: TGTGCCACCAGCAGAGATAAGGGAACTAGGATCACAGATACGCAGTATTTT. It translates to CATSRDKGTRITDTQYF.

On this clonotype: This may be a read error: a much more frequent sequence differs by one nucleotide. V and J are TRBV6-1 and TRBJ2-1; TRBD2 agrees at 8 bases. The DNA end favors TRBJ2-7, so the J call may be wrong. This CDR3 has 15 residues. Germline CDR1 reads MNHNS; CDR2 reads SASEGT. In DNA form, the CDR3 reads TGTGCCAGCAGTGAACTAGCGGGCTCCTACAATGAGCAGTACTTC. Translation: CASSELAGSYNEQYF.

With regard to this clonotype: Being one base from a much bigger clone, this may be a read error. The V gene is TRBV5-1, the J gene TRBJ1-4, with D unresolved. The CDR3 is 9 amino acids. V lost 9 bases, J lost 8 bases, and 5 bases lay in between. The germline V gene encodes CDR1 SGHRS and CDR2 YFSETQ. In DNA form, the CDR3 reads TGCGCCAACAACGAAAAACTGTTTTTT. Translating it yields CANNEKLFF.

This sequence joins TRBV20-1 and TRBJ2-3, with D maybe TRBD1 (6 bases). Trimming removed 8 bases from V and 0 bases from J, with 12 bases in between. The CDR3 contains 13 residues. Per germline, CDR1 DFQATT and CDR2 SNEGSKA (reference sequence). DNA of the CDR3: TGCAGTTGCAGGGGATGGAGCACAGATACGCAGTATTTT. As protein: CSCRGWSTDTQYF.

This clonotype was observed a handful of times. The V call is TRBV2, the J call TRBJ2-1, with 9 bases identical to TRBD2. The CDR3 length is 14 residues. Germline CDR1 SNHLY, CDR2 FYNNEI. Trimming cost V 6 bases and J 2 bases; bases outside gene matches: 2. The CDR3 sequence is CASRLAGPYNEQFF. CDR3 DNA: TGTGCCAGCAGGCTAGCGGGGCCCTACAATGAGCAGTTCTTC.

This clonotype was observed at least ten times. The J gene is TRBJ2-1, the V gene TRBV6-2 or TRBV6-3, with 7 bases aligning to TRBD2. Germline CDR1 MNHEY, CDR2 SVGEGT. The CDR3 spans 16 residues. V was clipped by 6 bases and J by 8 bases; unmatched bases: 16. The CDR3 here is CASRKGRDYAGHEQFF. The CDR3 DNA sequence: TGTGCCAGCAGAAAGGGACGGGACTATGCTGGGCATGAGCAGTTCTTC.

The chain carries TRBV7-2 and TRBJ1-5; 11 bases are shared with TRBD1. The CDR3 is made up of 16 amino acids. Germline-derived CDR1 and CDR2 are SGHTA and FQGNSA. The trim removed 1 base at V and 5 bases at J, leaving 4 bases unmatched. The CDR3: CASSLVGGQGDQPQHF. CDR3 in DNA: TGTGCCAGCAGCTTAGTGGGGGGACAGGGGGATCAGCCCCAGCATTTT.